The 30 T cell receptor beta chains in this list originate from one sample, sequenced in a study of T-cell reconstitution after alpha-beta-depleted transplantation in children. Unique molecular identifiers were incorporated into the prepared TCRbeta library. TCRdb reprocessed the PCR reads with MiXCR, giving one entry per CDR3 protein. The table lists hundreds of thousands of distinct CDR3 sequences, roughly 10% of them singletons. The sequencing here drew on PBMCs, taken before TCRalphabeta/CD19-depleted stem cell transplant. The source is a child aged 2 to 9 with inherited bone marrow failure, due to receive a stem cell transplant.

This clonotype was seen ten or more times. The CDR3 DNA reads as TGCGCCAGCAGCTTGTTGGGTTCTAGCAATCAGCCCCAGCATTTT. It codes for CASSLLGSSNQPQHF. The chain carries TRBV5-1 and TRBJ1-5; D remains ambiguous. Looked up from germline, CDR1 is SGHRS and CDR2 is YFSETQ. The CDR3 spans 15 residues. The germline V and J ends were trimmed by 1 base and 0 bases, with 8 bases remaining between them.

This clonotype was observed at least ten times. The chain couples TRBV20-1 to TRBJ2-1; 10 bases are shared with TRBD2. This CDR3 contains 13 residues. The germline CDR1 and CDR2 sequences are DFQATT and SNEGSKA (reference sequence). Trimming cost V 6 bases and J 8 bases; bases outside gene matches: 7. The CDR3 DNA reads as TGCAGTGCGGGGCCTAGCGGGAGCTATGAGCAGTTCTTC. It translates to CSAGPSGSYEQFF.

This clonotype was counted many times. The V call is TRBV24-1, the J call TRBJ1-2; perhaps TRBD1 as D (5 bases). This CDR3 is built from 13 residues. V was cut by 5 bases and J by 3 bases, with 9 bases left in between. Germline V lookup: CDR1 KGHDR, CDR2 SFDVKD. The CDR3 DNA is TGTGCCACCAGTGGTCAGGGTGACTATGGCTACACCTTC. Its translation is CATSGQGDYGYTF.

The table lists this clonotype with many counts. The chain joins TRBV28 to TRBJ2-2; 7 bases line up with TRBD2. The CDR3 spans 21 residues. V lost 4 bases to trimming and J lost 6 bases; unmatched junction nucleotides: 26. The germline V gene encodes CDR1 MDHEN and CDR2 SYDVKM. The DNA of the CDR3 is TGTGCCAGCAGTTACCCCCCTCTTGTGTTCGCGGGGGTAGGGGATGCCGGGGAGCTGTTTTTT. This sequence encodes CASSYPPLVFAGVGDAGELFF. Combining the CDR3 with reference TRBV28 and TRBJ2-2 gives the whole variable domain DVKVTQSSRYLVKRTGEKVFLECVQDMDHENMFWYRQDPGLGLRLIYFSYDVKMKEKGDIPEGYSVSREKKERFSLILESASTNQTSMYLCASSYPPLVFAGVGDAGELFFGEGSRLTVL.

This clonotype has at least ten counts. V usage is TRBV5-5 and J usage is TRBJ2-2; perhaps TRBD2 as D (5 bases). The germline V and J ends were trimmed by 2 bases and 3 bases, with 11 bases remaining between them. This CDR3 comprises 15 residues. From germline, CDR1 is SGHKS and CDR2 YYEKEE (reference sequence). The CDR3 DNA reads TGTGCCAGCAGCTTCCCCACGGAGGACACCGGGGAGCTGTTTTTT. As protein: CASSFPTEDTGELFF.

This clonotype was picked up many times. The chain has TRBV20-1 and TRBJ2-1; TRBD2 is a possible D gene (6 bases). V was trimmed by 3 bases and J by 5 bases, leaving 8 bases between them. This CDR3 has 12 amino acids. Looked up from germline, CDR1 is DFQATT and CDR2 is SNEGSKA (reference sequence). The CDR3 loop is CSASRGNNEQFF. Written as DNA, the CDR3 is TGCAGTGCTAGTCGGGGGAACAATGAGCAGTTCTTC.

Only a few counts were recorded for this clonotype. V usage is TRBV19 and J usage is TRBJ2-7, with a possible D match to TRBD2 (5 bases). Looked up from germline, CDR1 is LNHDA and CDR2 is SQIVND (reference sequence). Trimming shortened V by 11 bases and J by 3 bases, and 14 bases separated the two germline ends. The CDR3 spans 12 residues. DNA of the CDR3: TGTGCCGGGAGAATCGTGGGCTACGAGCAGTACTTC. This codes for CAGRIVGYEQYF.

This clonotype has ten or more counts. CDR3 residues: CASSQDRGQSWEQYF. The CDR3 DNA follows: TGCGCCAGCAGCCAAGACAGGGGGCAGTCGTGGGAGCAGTACTTC. The rearrangement joins TRBV4-3 to TRBJ2-7, with 8 bases matching TRBD1. Germline V gene data show CDR1 as LGHNA and CDR2 as YSLEER. The CDR3 totals 15 residues. Trimming removed 0 bases from V and 7 bases from J; junction bases left unmatched: 8.

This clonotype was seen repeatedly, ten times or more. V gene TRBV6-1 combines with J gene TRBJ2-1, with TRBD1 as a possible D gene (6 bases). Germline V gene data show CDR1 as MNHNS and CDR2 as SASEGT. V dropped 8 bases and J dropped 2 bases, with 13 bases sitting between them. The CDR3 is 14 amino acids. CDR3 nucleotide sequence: TGTGCCAGCCGGACAGCCAGAGCCTACAATGAGCAGTTCTTC. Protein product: CASRTARAYNEQFF.

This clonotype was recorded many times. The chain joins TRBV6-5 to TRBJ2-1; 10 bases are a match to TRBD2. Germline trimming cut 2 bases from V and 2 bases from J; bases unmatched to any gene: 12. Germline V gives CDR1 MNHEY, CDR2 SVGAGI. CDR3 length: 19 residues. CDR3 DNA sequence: TGTGCCAGCAGTTACAGGGCTAGCGGGAGTTGGATCCCCTACAATGAGCAGTTCTTC. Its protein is CASSYRASGSWIPYNEQFF.

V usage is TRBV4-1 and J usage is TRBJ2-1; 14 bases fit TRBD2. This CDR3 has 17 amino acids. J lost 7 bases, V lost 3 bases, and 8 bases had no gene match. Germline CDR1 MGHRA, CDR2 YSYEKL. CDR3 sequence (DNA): TGCGCCAGCAGCCACGAGGGACTAGCGGGAGTGGGGAATGAGCAGTTCTTC. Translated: CASSHEGLAGVGNEQFF.

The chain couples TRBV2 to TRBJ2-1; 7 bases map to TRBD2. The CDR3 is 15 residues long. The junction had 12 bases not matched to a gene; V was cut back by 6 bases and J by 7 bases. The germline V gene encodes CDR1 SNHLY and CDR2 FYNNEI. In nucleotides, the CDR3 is TGTGCCAGCAGCCTCCTAGCGACCGGGAGGAATGAGCAGTTCTTC. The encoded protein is CASSLLATGRNEQFF. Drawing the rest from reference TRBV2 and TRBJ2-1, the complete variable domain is EPEVTQTPSHQVTQMGQEVILRCVPISNHLYFYWYRQILGQKVEFLVSFYNNEISEKSEIFDDQFSVERPDGSNFTLKIRSTKLEDSAMYFCASSLLATGRNEQFFGPGTRLTVL.

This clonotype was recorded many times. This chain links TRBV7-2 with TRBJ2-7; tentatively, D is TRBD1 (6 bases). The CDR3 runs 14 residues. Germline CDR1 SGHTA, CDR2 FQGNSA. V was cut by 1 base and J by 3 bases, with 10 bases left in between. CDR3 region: CASSLGGHFYEQYF. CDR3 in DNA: TGTGCCAGCAGCTTAGGGGGACACTTCTACGAGCAGTACTTC.

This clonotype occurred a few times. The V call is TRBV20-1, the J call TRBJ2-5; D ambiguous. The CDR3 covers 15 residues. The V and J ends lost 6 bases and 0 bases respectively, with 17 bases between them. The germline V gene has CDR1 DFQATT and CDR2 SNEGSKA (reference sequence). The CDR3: CSATHGRTNQETQYF. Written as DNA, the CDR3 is TGCAGTGCAACCCACGGACGGACGAACCAAGAGACCCAGTACTTC.

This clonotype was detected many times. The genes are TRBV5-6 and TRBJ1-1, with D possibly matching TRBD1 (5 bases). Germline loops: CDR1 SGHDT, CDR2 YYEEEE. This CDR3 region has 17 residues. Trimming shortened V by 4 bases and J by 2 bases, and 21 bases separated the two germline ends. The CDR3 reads CASSHPRGDGINTEAFF. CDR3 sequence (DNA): TGTGCCAGCAGCCATCCGCGCGGGGACGGCATCAACACTGAAGCTTTCTTT. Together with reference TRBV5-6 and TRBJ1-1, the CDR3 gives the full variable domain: DAGVTQSPTHLIKTRGQQVTLRCSPKSGHDTVSWYQQALGQGPQFIFQYYEEEERQRGNFPDRFSGHQFPNYSSELNVNALLLGDSALYLCASSHPRGDGINTEAFFGQGTRLTVV.

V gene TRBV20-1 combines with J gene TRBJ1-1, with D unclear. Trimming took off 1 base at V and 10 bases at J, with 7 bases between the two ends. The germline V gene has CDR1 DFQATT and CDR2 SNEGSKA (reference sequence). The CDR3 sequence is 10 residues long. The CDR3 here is CSARVKLAFF. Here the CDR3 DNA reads TGCAGTGCTAGAGTGAAATTAGCTTTCTTT.

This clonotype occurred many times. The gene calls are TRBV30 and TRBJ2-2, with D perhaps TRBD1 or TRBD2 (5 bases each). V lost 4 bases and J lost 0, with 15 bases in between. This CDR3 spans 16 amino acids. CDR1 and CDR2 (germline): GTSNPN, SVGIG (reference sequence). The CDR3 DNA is TGTGCCTGGAAGGGGCGGAAGGGAGCGAACACCGGGGAGCTGTTTTTT. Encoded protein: CAWKGRKGANTGELFF.

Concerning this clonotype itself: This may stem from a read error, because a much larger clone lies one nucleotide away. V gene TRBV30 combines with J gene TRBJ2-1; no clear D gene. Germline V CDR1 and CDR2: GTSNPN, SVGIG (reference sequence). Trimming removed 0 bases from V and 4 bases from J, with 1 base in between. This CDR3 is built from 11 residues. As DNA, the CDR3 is TGTGCCTGGAGTGTATACAATGAGCAGTTCTTC. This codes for CAWSVYNEQFF. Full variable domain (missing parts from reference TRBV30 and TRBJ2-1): SQTIHQWPATLVQPVGSPLSLECTVEGTSNPNLYWYRQAAGRGLQLLFYSVGIGQISSEVPQNLSASRPQDRQFILSSKKLLLSDSGFYLCAWSVYNEQFFGPGTRLTVL.

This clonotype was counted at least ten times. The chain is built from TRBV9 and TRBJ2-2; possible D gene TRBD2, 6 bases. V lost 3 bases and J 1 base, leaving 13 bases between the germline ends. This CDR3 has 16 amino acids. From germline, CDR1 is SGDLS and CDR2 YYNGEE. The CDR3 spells CASSELGLKNTGELFF. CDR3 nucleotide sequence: TGTGCCAGCAGCGAACTGGGACTGAAGAACACCGGGGAGCTGTTTTTT.

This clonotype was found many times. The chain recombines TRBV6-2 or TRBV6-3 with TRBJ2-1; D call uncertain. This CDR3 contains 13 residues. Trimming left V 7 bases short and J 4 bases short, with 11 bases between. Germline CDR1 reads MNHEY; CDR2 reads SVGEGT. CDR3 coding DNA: TGTGCCAGCAACCCCGATCCTTACAATGAGCAGTTCTTC. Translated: CASNPDPYNEQFF.

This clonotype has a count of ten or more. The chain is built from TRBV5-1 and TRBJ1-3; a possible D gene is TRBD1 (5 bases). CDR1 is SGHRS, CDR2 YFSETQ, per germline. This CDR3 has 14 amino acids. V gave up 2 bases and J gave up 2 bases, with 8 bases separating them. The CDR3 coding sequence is TGCGCCAGCAGCTTCGACAGACCTGGAAACACCATATATTTT. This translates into CASSFDRPGNTIYF.

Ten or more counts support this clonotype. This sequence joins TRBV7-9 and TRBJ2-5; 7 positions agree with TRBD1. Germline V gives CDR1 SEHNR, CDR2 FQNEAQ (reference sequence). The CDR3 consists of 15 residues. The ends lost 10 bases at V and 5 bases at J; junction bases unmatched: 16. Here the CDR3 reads CATPQGVGSVETQYF. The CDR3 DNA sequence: TGTGCCACCCCCCAGGGGGTAGGGAGTGTGGAGACCCAGTACTTC.

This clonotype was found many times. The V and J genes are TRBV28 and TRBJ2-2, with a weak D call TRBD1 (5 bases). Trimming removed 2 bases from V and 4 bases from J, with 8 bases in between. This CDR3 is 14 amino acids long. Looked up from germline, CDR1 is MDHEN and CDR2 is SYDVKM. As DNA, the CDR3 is TGTGCCAGCAGTTTAAAGGGGCGCACCGGGGAGCTGTTTTTT. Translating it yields CASSLKGRTGELFF.

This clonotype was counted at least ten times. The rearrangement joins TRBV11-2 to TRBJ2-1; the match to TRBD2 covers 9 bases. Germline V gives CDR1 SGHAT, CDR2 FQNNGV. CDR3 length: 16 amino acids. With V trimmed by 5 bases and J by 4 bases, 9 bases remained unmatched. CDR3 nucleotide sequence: TGTGCCAGCAGCGATCTACTGGCGGGAGGGTACAATGAGCAGTTCTTC. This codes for CASSDLLAGGYNEQFF. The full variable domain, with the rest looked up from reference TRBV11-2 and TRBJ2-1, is EAGVAQSPRYKIIEKRQSVAFWCNPISGHATLYWYQQILGQGPKLLIQFQNNGVVDDSQLPKDRFSAERLKGVDSTLKIQPAKLEDSAVYLCASSDLLAGGYNEQFFGPGTRLTVL.

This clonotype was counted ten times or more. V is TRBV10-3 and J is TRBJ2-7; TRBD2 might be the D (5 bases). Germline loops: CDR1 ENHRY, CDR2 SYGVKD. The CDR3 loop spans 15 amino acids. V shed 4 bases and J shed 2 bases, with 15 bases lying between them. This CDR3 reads CAISGPHEGTYEQYF. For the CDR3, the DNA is TGTGCCATCAGTGGGCCTCATGAGGGAACCTACGAGCAGTACTTC.

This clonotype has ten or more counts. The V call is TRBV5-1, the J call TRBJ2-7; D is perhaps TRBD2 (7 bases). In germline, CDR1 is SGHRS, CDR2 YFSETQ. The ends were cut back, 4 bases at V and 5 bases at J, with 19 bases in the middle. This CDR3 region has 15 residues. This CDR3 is CASSPKGGAWNEQYF. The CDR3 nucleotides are TGCGCCAGCAGCCCGAAGGGGGGGGCATGGAACGAGCAGTACTTC. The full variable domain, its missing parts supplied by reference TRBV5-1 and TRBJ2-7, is KAGVTQTPRYLIKTRGQQVTLSCSPISGHRSVSWYQQTPGQGLQFLFEYFSETQRNKGNFPGRFSGRQFSNSRSEMNVSTLELGDSALYLCASSPKGGAWNEQYFGPGTRLTVT.

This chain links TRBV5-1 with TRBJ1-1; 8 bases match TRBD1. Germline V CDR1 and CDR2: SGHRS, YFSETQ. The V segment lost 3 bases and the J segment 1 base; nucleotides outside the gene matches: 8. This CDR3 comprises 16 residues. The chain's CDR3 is CASSSTGVKGNTEAFF. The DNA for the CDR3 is TGCGCCAGCAGCTCGACAGGGGTTAAGGGGAACACTGAAGCTTTCTTT.

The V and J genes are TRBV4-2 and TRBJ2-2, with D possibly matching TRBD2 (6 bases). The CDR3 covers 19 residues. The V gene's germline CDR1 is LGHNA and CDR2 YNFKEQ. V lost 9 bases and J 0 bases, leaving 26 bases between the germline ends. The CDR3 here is CARGPGWVPGVPNTGELFF. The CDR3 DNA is TGTGCCAGGGGCCCCGGGTGGGTTCCGGGGGTCCCGAACACCGGGGAGCTGTTTTTT.

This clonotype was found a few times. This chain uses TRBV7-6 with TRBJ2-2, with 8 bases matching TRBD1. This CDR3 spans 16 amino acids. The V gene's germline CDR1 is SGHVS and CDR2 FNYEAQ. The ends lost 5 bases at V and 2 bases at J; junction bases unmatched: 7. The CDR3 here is CASSPTGGLNTGELFF. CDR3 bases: TGTGCCAGCAGCCCCACAGGGGGGCTCAACACCGGGGAGCTGTTTTTT.

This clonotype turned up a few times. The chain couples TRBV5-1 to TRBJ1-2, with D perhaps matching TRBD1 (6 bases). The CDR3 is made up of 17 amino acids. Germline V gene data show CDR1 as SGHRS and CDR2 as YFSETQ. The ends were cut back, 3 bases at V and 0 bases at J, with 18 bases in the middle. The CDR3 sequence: CASSWSGTPAANYGYTF. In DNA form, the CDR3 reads TGCGCCAGCAGCTGGTCCGGGACACCGGCCGCTAACTATGGCTACACCTTC. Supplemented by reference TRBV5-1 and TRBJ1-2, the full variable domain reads KAGVTQTPRYLIKTRGQQVTLSCSPISGHRSVSWYQQTPGQGLQFLFEYFSETQRNKGNFPGRFSGRQFSNSRSEMNVSTLELGDSALYLCASSWSGTPAANYGYTFGSGTRLTVV.